This passage covers 18 T cell receptor beta chains from one sample sequenced in a study of T cells of healthy individuals. MiXCR, applied by TCRdb to the 5' RACE reads, yields one record per CDR3 protein. This table holds 50,000 to 55,000 distinct CDR3 sequences, roughly 14% found once. These receptors came from a human donor in good health.

This clonotype was detected many times. This sequence joins TRBV20-1 and TRBJ2-7; tentatively, D is TRBD2 (6 bases). This CDR3 contains 13 residues. V lost 5 bases and J 4 bases, leaving 15 bases between the germline ends. The germline V gene has CDR1 DFQATT and CDR2 SNEGSKA (reference sequence). CDR3 in amino acids: CSAALAGGYEQYF. The CDR3 DNA reads as TGCAGTGCTGCACTAGCAGGAGGTTACGAGCAGTACTTC.

In this sample, this clonotype turned up many times. The chain employs TRBV29-1 and TRBJ2-1, with no clear D. Germline V gene lookup returns CDR1 SQVTM and CDR2 ANQGSEA. The length of the CDR3 is 13 residues. Trimming left V 4 bases short and J 2 bases short, with 9 bases between. This CDR3 reads CSVASSAYNEQFF. The CDR3 nucleotides are TGCAGCGTTGCATCGAGCGCCTACAATGAGCAGTTCTTC.

V gene TRBV5-5 combines with J gene TRBJ1-4, with a tentative D call TRBD1 (5 bases). The CDR3 sequence is 15 residues long. V gave up 1 base and J gave up 7 bases, with 14 bases separating them. Germline CDR1 and CDR2: SGHKS and YYEKEE (reference sequence). Written as DNA, the CDR3 is TGTGCCAGCAGCTTGCTGGGGGGATTAAGTGAAAAACTGTTTTTT. Encoded protein: CASSLLGGLSEKLFF.

This rearrangement joins TRBV12-3 or TRBV12-4 to TRBJ2-7; the match to TRBD2 covers 11 bases. This CDR3 spans 17 amino acids. V dropped 4 bases and J dropped 4; count of bases not matched to a gene: 12. CDR3 protein: CASSSPGLAAPQYEQYF. As DNA, the CDR3 is TGTGCCAGCAGTTCACCGGGACTAGCGGCCCCGCAGTACGAGCAGTACTTC.

This clonotype was found a few times. This chain connects TRBV27 to TRBJ2-6; 8 positions agree with TRBD1. CDR1 and CDR2 (germline): MNHEY, SMNVEV (reference sequence). The junction had 3 bases not matched to a gene; V was cut back by 1 base and J by 1 base. The CDR3 spans 17 residues. CDR3 coding DNA: TGTGCCAGCAGTTTATATGGACAGGGATCTGGGGCCAACGTCCTGACTTTC. Residues: CASSLYGQGSGANVLTF. The full variable domain, completed using reference TRBV27 and TRBJ2-6, is EAQVTQNPRYLITVTGKKLTVTCSQNMNHEYMSWYRQDPGLGLRQIYYSMNVEVTDKGDVPEGYKVSRKEKRNFPLILESPSPNQTSLYFCASSLYGQGSGANVLTFGAGSRLTVL.

Ten or more counts support this clonotype. This chain uses TRBV19 with TRBJ1-5; possibly TRBD1 for D (5 bases). Trimming took off 2 bases at V and 2 bases at J, with 16 bases between the two ends. Germline V gene lookup returns CDR1 LNHDA and CDR2 SQIVND (reference sequence). The CDR3 covers 17 residues. In DNA form, the CDR3 reads TGTGCCAGTAGTATAAGGGGCGGGAACGTTGGCAATCAGCCCCAGCATTTT. Protein product: CASSIRGGNVGNQPQHF.

This clonotype was detected only a few times. This chain uses TRBV4-1 with TRBJ2-3; TRBD1 agrees at 9 bases. Losses at the gene ends were 0 bases for V and 4 bases for J; bases not matched to a gene: 5. This CDR3 spans 16 amino acids. Germline lookup yields CDR1 MGHRA and CDR2 YSYEKL. The DNA of the CDR3 is TGCGCCAGCAGCCAAGAGACAGGGGGTCGGTCAGATACGCAGTATTTT. It is translated as CASSQETGGRSDTQYF.

In this sample, this clonotype turned up many times. The chain employs TRBV11-3 and TRBJ2-7; TRBD2 aligns across 13 bases. V was pared by 5 bases and J by 6 bases, with 10 bases of the junction left unmatched. Germline V gene sequence: CDR1 SGHNT, CDR2 YENEEA. The CDR3 contains 16 residues. The CDR3 protein is CASSHRLAGGGSEQYF. CDR3 nucleotides: TGTGCCAGCAGCCATCGACTAGCGGGAGGAGGGAGCGAGCAGTACTTC.

This clonotype was observed at least ten times. The chain joins TRBV27 to TRBJ1-6; 9 nucleotides align to TRBD1. After removal of 8 bases from V and 7 bases from J, the junction contained 6 bases not matched to a gene. This CDR3 comprises 14 residues. Germline CDR1 reads MNHEY; CDR2 reads SMNVEV (reference sequence). The CDR3 region is CASSQDRGNSPLHF. CDR3 bases: TGTGCCAGCTCTCAGGACAGGGGAAATTCACCCCTCCACTTT.

The CDR3 DNA reads as TGCAGTGCTAGAGGCGCAGGTGAACATCAGCCCCAGCATTTT. This gives the protein CSARGAGEHQPQHF. This chain links TRBV20-1 with TRBJ1-5; D is undetermined. The CDR3 is 14 amino acids. The germline V gene has CDR1 DFQATT and CDR2 SNEGSKA (reference sequence). Trimming took 1 base from V and 5 from J, leaving 12 bases between them.

This clonotype was detected a few times. The rearrangement links TRBV7-2 to TRBJ1-5, with no clear D. The CDR3 covers 15 residues. Germline loops: CDR1 SGHTA, CDR2 FQGNSA. Trimming removed 1 base at V and 1 base at J, with 8 bases between. The CDR3 bases are TGTGCCAGCAGCTTAGGGACTTCGAGCAATCAGCCCCAGCATTTT. This translates into CASSLGTSSNQPQHF.

The chain joins TRBV4-3 to TRBJ1-5; 7 bases fit TRBD1. Unmatched junction bases numbered 6, after V lost 0 bases and J lost 7 bases. The CDR3 sequence is 15 residues long. Germline V gene sequence: CDR1 LGHNA, CDR2 YSLEER. The CDR3 DNA sequence: TGCGCCAGCAGCCAAGAGGCAGGACAGGCCCAGCCCCAGCATTTT. Translating it yields CASSQEAGQAQPQHF.

This clonotype was recorded many times. The chain employs TRBV29-1 and TRBJ2-4; 8 bases are a match to TRBD1. V was clipped by 1 base and J by 7 bases; unmatched bases: 15. The CDR3 sequence is 17 residues long. In germline, CDR1 is SQVTM, CDR2 ANQGSEA. CDR3 protein: CSVEGPSDRAPRNIQYF. The CDR3 bases are TGCAGCGTTGAAGGTCCCTCGGACAGGGCGCCACGGAACATTCAGTACTTC.

This clonotype turned up a few times. This chain uses TRBV5-1 with TRBJ1-3; D possibly corresponds to TRBD1 (5 bases). The CDR3 contains 16 residues. V gave up 0 bases and J gave up 4 bases, with 14 bases separating them. In germline, CDR1 is SGHRS, CDR2 YFSETQ. The CDR3 bases are TGCGCCAGCAGCTTGGATCGCGGGGCGACAGGAAACACCATATATTTT. Its translation is CASSLDRGATGNTIYF.

This rearrangement joins TRBV25-1 to TRBJ2-2, with 10 bases fitting TRBD1. This CDR3 contains 15 residues. The germline CDR1 and CDR2 sequences are MGHDK and SYGVNS. J gave up 4 bases and V 4 bases, and 3 bases lay outside the gene matches. CDR3 region: CASSARTGGTGELFF. The CDR3, as DNA: TGTGCCAGCAGTGCAAGGACAGGGGGCACCGGGGAGCTGTTTTTT.

This clonotype was counted a few times. Germline and junction disagree at one end, which may indicate a read error. This chain joins TRBV7-9 and TRBJ1-2; no definite D call. Looked up from germline, CDR1 is SEHNR and CDR2 is FQNEAQ (reference sequence). CDR3 length equals 14 residues. The DNA for the CDR3 is TGTGCCAGCAGCTCGTCCTCGGGCGTTTATGACTACACCTTC. As protein: CASSSSSGVYDYTF.

This clonotype turned up a few times. CDR3 protein: CASSVAGGLRAGEQFF. CDR3 nucleotide sequence: TGTGCCAGCAGCGTAGCTGGGGGCCTCCGGGCTGGTGAGCAGTTCTTC. This chain connects TRBV9 to TRBJ2-1; the D gene is possibly TRBD1 (6 bases). Trimming removed 0 bases from V and 9 bases from J, with 19 bases in between. Germline V gene lookup returns CDR1 SGDLS and CDR2 YYNGEE. This CDR3 region has 16 residues.

The V and J genes are TRBV29-1 and TRBJ1-1, with D tentatively TRBD1 (5 bases). This CDR3 contains 17 residues. The ends were cut back, 0 bases at V and 3 bases at J, with 20 bases in the middle. Germline CDR1 is SQVTM and CDR2 is ANQGSEA. The CDR3 protein is CSVEDLRSGGVDTEAFF. Here the CDR3 DNA reads TGCAGCGTTGAAGATCTAAGGAGTGGAGGGGTAGACACTGAAGCTTTCTTT.